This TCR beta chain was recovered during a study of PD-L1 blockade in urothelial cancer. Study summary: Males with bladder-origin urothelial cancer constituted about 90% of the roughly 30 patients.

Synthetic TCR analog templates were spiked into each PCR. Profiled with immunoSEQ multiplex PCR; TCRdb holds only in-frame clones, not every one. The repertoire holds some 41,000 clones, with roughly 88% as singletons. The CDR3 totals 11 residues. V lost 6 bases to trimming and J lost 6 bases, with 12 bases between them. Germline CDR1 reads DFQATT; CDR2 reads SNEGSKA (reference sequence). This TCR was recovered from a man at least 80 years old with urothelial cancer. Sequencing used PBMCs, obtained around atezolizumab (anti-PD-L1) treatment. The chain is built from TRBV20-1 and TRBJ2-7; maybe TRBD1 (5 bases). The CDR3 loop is CSAPRGREQYF. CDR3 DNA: TGCAGTGCCCCAAGGGGTCGCGAGCAGTACTTC.